Each of the 17 T cell receptor beta chains below was sequenced from the same sample in a study of cytomegalovirus exposure and HLA in healthy donors. Clones were sequenced by immunoSEQ multiplex PCR, and TCRdb holds only the in-frame ones, with some missing. Found here are approximately 270,000 clones, 90% of them singletons; the top ten hold under 0.4%. The sequenced material came from PBMCs. The receptors shown here come from a woman between 18 and 29 years old in good health and CMV-seronegative.

This chain links TRBV7-9 with TRBJ2-7, with TRBD1 identical over 8 bases. CDR1 is SEHNR, CDR2 FQNEAQ, per germline (reference sequence). J was trimmed by 0 bases and V by 4 bases; bases with no gene match: 14. The CDR3 is 18 amino acids. DNA of the CDR3: TGTGCCAGCAGCTCGAACGTAAGACAGGGGCCCCTCTCCTACGAGCAGTACTTC. Translating gives CASSSNVRQGPLSYEQYF.

This chain joins TRBV7-2 and TRBJ2-3, with D possibly matching TRBD1 (6 bases). Germline CDR1 SGHTA, CDR2 FQGNSA. Trimming cost V 5 bases and J 9 bases, with 15 bases left between them. The CDR3 spans 13 residues. The CDR3 reads CASSGASRGTQYF. The CDR3 DNA is TGTGCCAGCAGCGGAGCATCAAGGGGGACGCAGTATTTT.

This sequence joins TRBV5-4 and TRBJ1-2; 8 nucleotides line up with TRBD1. The V gene's germline CDR1 is SGHNT and CDR2 YYREEE (reference sequence). CDR3 length: 13 residues. V was pared by 3 bases and J by 7 bases, with 5 bases of the junction left unmatched. In DNA form, the CDR3 reads TGTGCCAGCAGCTCCGGGACAGGCGGTGGCTACACCTTC. Translated: CASSSGTGGGYTF.

The chain joins TRBV6-1 to TRBJ2-1, with TRBD2 as a possible D gene (7 bases). CDR3 size: 15 residues. V was shortened by 6 bases and J by 4 bases, with 16 bases between the two germline ends. From germline, CDR1 is MNHNS and CDR2 SASEGT. The CDR3 sequence is CASRGMGGPYNEQFF. Here the CDR3 DNA reads TGTGCCAGCAGGGGAATGGGGGGGCCTTACAATGAGCAGTTCTTC.

In the case of this clone: Its ends do not fully match the called genes, so a read error is possible. The chain recombines TRBV5-1 with TRBJ2-3; D is perhaps TRBD2 (5 bases). The CDR3 runs to 13 residues. The V gene's germline CDR1 is SGHRS and CDR2 YFSETQ. CDR3 protein: CASSPAPRDTQFF. In nucleotides, the CDR3 is TGCGCCAGCAGCCCGGCACCGAGGGATACGCAGTTTTTT.

CDR3 coding DNA: TGTGCCAGCAGTTTGAACAGGTATTCACCCCTCCACTTT. Translation: CASSLNRYSPLHF. The chain recombines TRBV28 with TRBJ1-6; D possibly corresponds to TRBD1 (5 bases). This CDR3 spans 13 amino acids. V lost 3 bases, J lost 8 bases, and 8 bases lay in between. CDR1 and CDR2 (germline): MDHEN, SYDVKM.

The rearrangement joins TRBV2 to TRBJ2-2; 10 bases are a match to TRBD2. V trimming: 2 bases; J trimming: 1 base; junction bases outside the gene matches: 4. Looked up from germline, CDR1 is SNHLY and CDR2 is FYNNEI. The CDR3 has 17 residues. CDR3 nucleotides: TGTGCCAGCAGTGAACCCTGGACTAGCGGGAACACCGGGGAGCTGTTTTTT. It yields the protein CASSEPWTSGNTGELFF.

The chain is built from TRBV7-2 and TRBJ1-1, with a possible D match to TRBD1 (5 bases). Trimming removed 2 bases at V and 1 base at J, with 11 bases between. The CDR3 has 15 amino acids. Germline values: CDR1 SGHTA, CDR2 FQGNSA. The CDR3 DNA follows: TGTGCCAGCAGCTTATTTGTCCAGGGGAACACTGAAGCTTTCTTT. The encoded protein is CASSLFVQGNTEAFF.

This clone was seen a handful of times. The rearrangement joins TRBV7-6 to TRBJ1-6; 10 nucleotides match TRBD1. After removal of 5 bases from V and 6 bases from J, the junction contained 1 base not matched to a gene. There are 14 residues in the CDR3. Germline assignment: CDR1 SGHVS and CDR2 FNYEAQ. As DNA, the CDR3 is TGTGCCAGCAGCCGGACAGGGGGTAATTCACCCCTCCACTTT. The encoded protein is CASSRTGGNSPLHF.

The CDR3: CASSVPLAADTDTQYF. DNA for the CDR3: TGTGCCAGCAGCGTGCCGCTGGCGGCGGACACAGATACGCAGTATTTT. The chain links TRBV21-1 to TRBJ2-3; the listed D gene, TRBD2, was not tested against the DNA. TRBV21-1 is an annotated pseudogene. This CDR3 is 16 amino acids long.

The J gene is TRBJ2-7, the V gene TRBV5-1, with D tentatively TRBD1 (6 bases). The germline V gene encodes CDR1 SGHRS and CDR2 YFSETQ. Deletions cut 0 bases from V and 4 bases from J, with 20 bases between. There are 17 residues in the CDR3. CDR3 in DNA: TGCGCCAGCAGCTTGGCCTATAGGCAAGGACAGCCTTACGAGCAGTACTTC. This encodes CASSLAYRQGQPYEQYF.

V gene TRBV29-1 combines with J gene TRBJ2-7; D is undetermined. CDR3 length equals 15 residues. Germline lookup yields CDR1 SQVTM and CDR2 ANQGSEA. The V and J ends lost 4 bases and 2 bases respectively, with 18 bases between them. The CDR3 loop reads CSVGSGDSFTYEQYF. DNA of the CDR3: TGCAGCGTTGGGTCTGGCGACTCTTTTACCTACGAGCAGTACTTC.

This clone was counted between two and nine times. V is TRBV6-6 and J is TRBJ2-7; 10 bases map to TRBD2. The V gene end was trimmed by 4 bases and the J gene end by 3 bases; junction bases not matched to a gene: 3. Germline V lookup: CDR1 MNHNY, CDR2 SVGAGI (reference sequence). The CDR3 extends over 14 amino acids. The CDR3 bases are TGTGCCAGCAGTTGGCTAGCGGGGGTCTACGAGCAGTACTTC. Translation: CASSWLAGVYEQYF.

The chain has TRBV5-4 and TRBJ2-5; 9 bases line up with TRBD2. Germline V gives CDR1 SGHNT, CDR2 YYREEE (reference sequence). This CDR3 region has 15 residues. The V gene end was trimmed by 4 bases and the J gene end by 5 bases; junction bases not matched to a gene: 9. This CDR3 reads CASSVQGLARETQYF. CDR3 in DNA: TGTGCCAGCAGCGTCCAAGGACTAGCGAGGGAGACCCAGTACTTC.

The chain combines TRBV6-5 with TRBJ1-2; 7 nucleotides line up with TRBD1. Germline CDR1 MNHEY, CDR2 SVGAGI. The CDR3 runs to 13 residues. The V segment lost 5 bases and the J segment 7 bases; nucleotides outside the gene matches: 7. CDR3 bases: TGTGCCAGCAGTGAAAGGCAGGGGGTTGGCTACACCTTC. Residues: CASSERQGVGYTF.

This rearrangement joins TRBV18 to TRBJ1-4; no clear D. CDR3 length: 11 amino acids. Germline-derived CDR1 and CDR2 are KGHSH and LQKENI. V dropped 8 bases and J dropped 14 bases, with 15 bases sitting between them. CDR3 residues: CASGYSQRLFF. CDR3 sequence (DNA): TGTGCCAGCGGATATAGCCAACGCCTGTTTTTT.

The CDR3 sequence: CASSLAGGYEQYF. CDR3 in DNA: TGTGCCAGCAGCTTAGCGGGGGGCTACGAGCAGTACTTC. The J gene is TRBJ2-7, the V gene TRBV7-2; D may be TRBD2 (6 bases). Germline V gene lookup returns CDR1 SGHTA and CDR2 FQGNSA. Trimming cost V 0 bases and J 3 bases, with 6 bases left between them. This CDR3 has 13 amino acids.